This entry lists 28 T cell receptor beta chains sequenced from one sample in a study of Graves' ophthalmopathy and Graves' hyperthyroidism. The sequenced template was RNA, covering the TCR beta CDR3 region. First-round RT-PCR with HTBI primers preceded a second-round multiplex PCR. TCRdb reprocessed the multiplex PCR reads via MiXCR and lists one record per CDR3 protein. This sample has approximately 540,000 distinct CDR3 sequences; under 45% occur once, and the top ten carry around 4.6%. Sequences were obtained from peripheral blood or thyroid tissue (not recorded which). Receptors were obtained from an adult man with Graves' hyperthyroidism.

The V and J genes are TRBV10-3 and TRBJ1-1; 9 bases are a match to TRBD1. Germline V CDR1 and CDR2: ENHRY, SYGVKD. CDR3 length: 13 residues. Trimming took 10 bases from V and 4 from J; bases not matched to a gene: 7. Written as DNA, the CDR3 is TGTGCCAGCACCGAGACAGGGGGCACTGAAGCTTTCTTT. Its translation: CASTETGGTEAFF.

V gene TRBV7-9 combines with J gene TRBJ2-5, with 15 nucleotides matching TRBD2. The CDR3 has 17 residues. The J segment lost 2 bases and the V segment lost 3 bases, leaving 4 bases of the junction unmatched. Germline V lookup: CDR1 SEHNR, CDR2 FQNEAQ (reference sequence). In DNA form, the CDR3 reads TGTGCCAGCAGCTTGGCCGGGACTAGCGGGGGGCAAGAGACCCAGTACTTC. This translates into CASSLAGTSGGQETQYF.

This clonotype was seen ten or more times. This chain links TRBV14 with TRBJ2-5; unclear D gene. Germline V gene lookup returns CDR1 SGHDN and CDR2 FVKESK. The length of the CDR3 is 13 residues. V lost 2 bases and J lost 4, with 8 bases in between. CDR3 nucleotide sequence: TGTGCCAGCAGCCAAATTTTACGAGAGACCCAGTACTTC. It codes for CASSQILRETQYF.

This clonotype showed up many times. The chain combines TRBV10-3 with TRBJ2-7; no clear D gene. The germline V gene encodes CDR1 ENHRY and CDR2 SYGVKD. With 7 bases removed from V and 1 base from J, the gap between germline ends came to 8 bases. The length of the CDR3 is 12 residues. Written as DNA, the CDR3 is TGTGCCATCACCGACGAGTCCTACGAGCAGTACTTC. Its protein is CAITDESYEQYF.

The sample holds many counts of this clonotype. The rearrangement links TRBV19 to TRBJ1-1; the match to TRBD1 covers 8 bases. CDR1 is LNHDA and CDR2 is SQIVND in the germline V gene (reference sequence). J gave up 7 bases and V 3 bases, and 4 bases lay outside the gene matches. This CDR3 has 13 residues. The CDR3 bases are TGTGCCAGTAGTATGCTGACAGGGGTTGAAGCTTTCTTT. Amino acids: CASSMLTGVEAFF.

This clonotype was counted at least ten times. The chain has TRBV2 and TRBJ2-7; D remains unclear. Germline loops: CDR1 SNHLY, CDR2 FYNNEI. This CDR3 contains 12 residues. The germline V and J ends were trimmed by 6 bases and 4 bases, with 10 bases remaining between them. CDR3 nucleotide sequence: TGTGCCAGCAGGCCTTCCATTTACGAGCAGTACTTC. Its translation: CASRPSIYEQYF.

This clonotype was detected once. This rearrangement joins TRBV3-1 to TRBJ2-5; 9 bases match TRBD2. Germline CDR1 and CDR2: LGHDT and YNNKEL (reference sequence). J lost 2 bases, V lost 1 base, and 5 bases had no gene match. The CDR3 is 16 residues long. CDR3 DNA: TGTGCCAGCAGCCAAGGAGTAGCGGGGGCACAAGAGACCCAGTACTTC. Translating gives CASSQGVAGAQETQYF.

This clonotype appeared a few times. This rearrangement joins TRBV6-5 to TRBJ2-7; TRBD1 aligns across 9 bases. V lost 5 bases and J lost 5; bases outside the gene matches: 13. Germline CDR1 MNHEY, CDR2 SVGAGI. The CDR3 spans 16 residues. The CDR3 bases are TGTGCCAGCAGTGAACGGGCAGGACAGGGGTACCACGAGCAGTACTTC. Its translation: CASSERAGQGYHEQYF.

This clonotype was counted at least ten times. This rearrangement joins TRBV19 to TRBJ2-5; weak D call: TRBD2 (6 bases). CDR1 LNHDA and CDR2 SQIVND come from the germline V gene (reference sequence). Between the trimmed V and J ends, which lost 6 bases and 1 base, there was a span of 15 bases. The CDR3 has 15 amino acids. The CDR3 sequence: CASRPSAALQETQYF. CDR3 in DNA: TGTGCCAGTAGACCTAGCGCCGCCCTCCAAGAGACCCAGTACTTC.

The chain joins TRBV6-4 to TRBJ2-7; perhaps TRBD2 as D (5 bases). Looked up from germline, CDR1 is MRHNA and CDR2 is SNTAGT. This CDR3 has 15 amino acids. Trimming took off 5 bases at V and 5 bases at J, with 19 bases between the two ends. The chain's CDR3 is CASSLAQGKKNEQYF. DNA of the CDR3: TGTGCCAGCAGTTTAGCGCAAGGGAAAAAAAACGAGCAGTACTTC.

This clonotype occurred many times. The J gene is TRBJ1-5, the V gene TRBV12-3 or TRBV12-4, with unresolved D. The CDR3 is made up of 12 amino acids. V lost 6 bases, J lost 5 bases, and 8 bases lay in between. The CDR3 region is CASSHYDQPQHF. Written as DNA, the CDR3 is TGTGCCAGCAGCCATTACGATCAGCCCCAGCATTTT.

This clonotype was observed many times. The gene calls are TRBV7-9 and TRBJ2-7; 10 nucleotides line up with TRBD2. The germline gives CDR1 SEHNR, CDR2 FQNEAQ (reference sequence). The CDR3 length is 13 residues. V shed 6 bases and J 3 bases; nucleotides not matched to a gene: 2. The CDR3 sequence is CASSTSGNYEQYF. CDR3 coding DNA: TGTGCCAGCAGTACTAGCGGGAACTACGAGCAGTACTTC. Full variable domain (remainder filled in from reference TRBV7-9 and TRBJ2-7): DTGVSQNPRHKITKRGQNVTFRCDPISEHNRLYWYRQTLGQGPEFLTYFQNEAQLEKSRLLSDRFSAERPKGSFSTLEIQRTEQGDSAMYLCASSTSGNYEQYFGPGTRLTVT.

This clonotype was observed a few times. This rearrangement joins TRBV6-5 to TRBJ1-1; D unclear. The CDR3 sequence is 14 residues long. Trimming took off 5 bases at V and 1 base at J, with 11 bases between the two ends. CDR1 is MNHEY, CDR2 SVGAGI, per germline. CDR3 residues: CASSEWTENTEAFF. CDR3 nucleotide sequence: TGTGCCAGCAGTGAATGGACTGAGAACACTGAAGCTTTCTTT.

This clonotype was seen at least ten times. The chain links TRBV24-1 to TRBJ1-1; D gene ambiguous. V dropped 3 bases and J dropped 6 bases, with 10 bases sitting between them. The CDR3 totals 13 residues. The germline V gene encodes CDR1 KGHDR and CDR2 SFDVKD. The CDR3 DNA is TGTGCCACCAGTGATCCGGGATCCCCTGAAGCTTTCTTT. Translating gives CATSDPGSPEAFF.

Many counts were recorded for this clonotype. CDR3 DNA sequence: TGTGCCAGCAGCTCCACAGGGGATGACGAGCAGTACTTC. Translating it yields CASSSTGDDEQYF. This chain joins TRBV7-9 and TRBJ2-7; 7 bases map to TRBD1. The CDR3 has 13 amino acids. In germline, CDR1 is SEHNR, CDR2 FQNEAQ (reference sequence). The J segment lost 5 bases and the V segment lost 4 bases, leaving 5 bases of the junction unmatched.

The chain joins TRBV15 to TRBJ2-7; tentative D call: TRBD1 (5 bases). This CDR3 is built from 13 residues. Trimming took 8 bases from V and 3 from J, leaving 14 bases between them. Germline V gene data show CDR1 as LNHNV and CDR2 as YYDKDF (reference sequence). CDR3 in amino acids: CATGSPGCYEQYF. CDR3 coding DNA: TGTGCCACCGGTAGTCCAGGGTGCTACGAGCAGTACTTC. The whole variable domain, remainder taken from reference TRBV15 and TRBJ2-7, is DAMVIQNPRYQVTQFGKPVTLSCSQTLNHNVMYWYQQKSSQAPKLLFHYYDKDFNNEADTPDNFQSRRPNTSFCFLDIRSPGLGDTAMYLCATGSPGCYEQYFGPGTRLTVT.

Concerning this clonotype: The junction shows a germline mismatch at one end, possibly a read error. The V call is TRBV10-2, the J call TRBJ2-7; D is unresolved. The germline V gene encodes CDR1 WSHSY and CDR2 SAAADI. The length of the CDR3 is 13 residues. DNA for the CDR3: TGCACCAGCAGTGAGTCGGTCAGTTACGAGCAGTGCTTC. Its translation: CTSSESVSYEQCF.

This rearrangement joins TRBV3-1 to TRBJ2-5; TRBD1 aligns across 7 bases. V gave up 3 bases and J gave up 7 bases; unmatched junction bases: 17. The CDR3 runs to 17 residues. Germline lookup yields CDR1 LGHDT and CDR2 YNNKEL (reference sequence). The CDR3 reads CASSQGRGYTGDGTQYF. The CDR3 DNA reads as TGTGCCAGCAGCCAGGGACGTGGCTACACAGGGGACGGGACCCAGTACTTC.

The sample holds a few counts of this clonotype. V is TRBV4-2 and J is TRBJ1-2; 7 bases are a match to TRBD1. V was pared by 0 bases and J by 4 bases, with 11 bases of the junction left unmatched. The CDR3 length is 17 residues. CDR1 and CDR2 (germline): LGHNA, YNFKEQ. CDR3: CASSQDSGTANTYGYTF. CDR3 bases: TGTGCCAGCAGCCAAGACTCCGGGACAGCCAATACCTATGGCTACACCTTC.

The chain has TRBV12-3 or TRBV12-4 and TRBJ1-3; possible D gene TRBD1, 6 bases. V was pared by 7 bases and J by 2 bases, with 15 bases between. This CDR3 has 15 amino acids. The CDR3, as DNA: TGTGCCAGCAATAAACAGGGCGGCACTGGAAACACCATATATTTT. Translated: CASNKQGGTGNTIYF.

The J gene is TRBJ1-1, the V gene TRBV29-1, with 7 bases fitting TRBD1. Germline V gene data show CDR1 as SQVTM and CDR2 as ANQGSEA. This CDR3 contains 12 residues. V trimming: 7 bases; J trimming: 4 bases; junction bases outside the gene matches: 6. Here the CDR3 reads CSARGHGTEAFF. CDR3 nucleotides: TGCAGCGCAAGGGGGCACGGCACTGAAGCTTTCTTT. The entire variable domain, with the rest obtained from reference TRBV29-1 and TRBJ1-1, is as follows: SAVISQKPSRDICQRGTSLTIQCQVDSQVTMMFWYRQQPGQSLTLIATANQGSEATYESGFVIDKFPISRPNLTFSTLTVSNMSPEDSSIYLCSARGHGTEAFFGQGTRLTVV.

This clonotype was observed a few times. V gene TRBV7-2 combines with J gene TRBJ1-3, with 9 bases aligning to TRBD1. This CDR3 has 16 amino acids. With V trimmed by 4 bases and J by 1 base, 5 bases remained unmatched. The germline CDR1 and CDR2 sequences are SGHTA and FQGNSA. This CDR3 is CASSWGTGKSGNTIYF. The DNA for the CDR3 is TGTGCCAGCAGCTGGGGGACAGGGAAGTCTGGAAACACCATATATTTT.

The sample holds many counts of this clonotype. This chain joins TRBV5-8 and TRBJ2-2; 11 nucleotides line up with TRBD1. The CDR3 is 14 residues long. V dropped 3 bases and J dropped 6; count of bases not matched to a gene: 1. Per germline, CDR1 SGHTS and CDR2 YDEGEE. CDR3 loop: CASSWGQGAGELFF. DNA for the CDR3: TGTGCCAGCAGCTGGGGACAGGGGGCCGGGGAGCTGTTTTTT.

The J gene is TRBJ1-2, the V gene TRBV7-9; TRBD1 matches at 8 bases. V dropped 11 bases and J dropped 3; count of bases not matched to a gene: 8. The CDR3 extends over 13 amino acids. Germline V gene lookup returns CDR1 SEHNR and CDR2 FQNEAQ (reference sequence). CDR3 sequence reads: CAWSDRGDYGYTF. As DNA, the CDR3 is TGTGCCTGGAGTGACAGGGGCGACTATGGCTACACCTTC.

The chain has TRBV15 and TRBJ2-7, with no clear D. The end of the DNA is better explained by TRBJ2-5, so the J call may be wrong. CDR3 length: 14 amino acids. The germline CDR1 and CDR2 sequences are LNHNV and YYDKDF (reference sequence). CDR3 DNA sequence: TGTGCCACCAGCAGCTTGACTCTGCAAGAGACCCAGTACTTC. Its translation: CATSSLTLQETQYF.

The rearrangement uses TRBV2 and TRBJ2-2; no firm D call. Germline loops: CDR1 SNHLY, CDR2 FYNNEI. The CDR3 contains 14 residues. Trimming cost V 7 bases and J 1 base, with 10 bases left between them. The CDR3 DNA follows: TGTGCCAGCACGCAGGAGATGAACACCGGGGAGCTGTTTTTT. Translating gives CASTQEMNTGELFF.

This clonotype was counted a few times. The chain carries TRBV12-3 or TRBV12-4 and TRBJ1-5, with unresolved D. Trimming shortened V by 6 bases and J by 1 base, and 10 bases separated the two germline ends. CDR3 length: 14 residues. CDR3 loop: CASSSEWSNQPQHF. CDR3 nucleotide sequence: TGTGCCAGCAGCTCTGAGTGGAGCAATCAGCCCCAGCATTTT.

Many counts were recorded for this clonotype. J is TRBJ2-2 and V is TRBV10-2; TRBD2 matches 9 bases. The J segment lost 4 bases and the V segment lost 5 bases, leaving 5 bases of the junction unmatched. Germline loops: CDR1 WSHSY, CDR2 SAAADI. This CDR3 has 15 amino acids. The CDR3 DNA reads TGCGCCAGCAGTTCGGGACTAGCTACCACCGGGGAGCTGTTTTTT. Translation gives CASSSGLATTGELFF.